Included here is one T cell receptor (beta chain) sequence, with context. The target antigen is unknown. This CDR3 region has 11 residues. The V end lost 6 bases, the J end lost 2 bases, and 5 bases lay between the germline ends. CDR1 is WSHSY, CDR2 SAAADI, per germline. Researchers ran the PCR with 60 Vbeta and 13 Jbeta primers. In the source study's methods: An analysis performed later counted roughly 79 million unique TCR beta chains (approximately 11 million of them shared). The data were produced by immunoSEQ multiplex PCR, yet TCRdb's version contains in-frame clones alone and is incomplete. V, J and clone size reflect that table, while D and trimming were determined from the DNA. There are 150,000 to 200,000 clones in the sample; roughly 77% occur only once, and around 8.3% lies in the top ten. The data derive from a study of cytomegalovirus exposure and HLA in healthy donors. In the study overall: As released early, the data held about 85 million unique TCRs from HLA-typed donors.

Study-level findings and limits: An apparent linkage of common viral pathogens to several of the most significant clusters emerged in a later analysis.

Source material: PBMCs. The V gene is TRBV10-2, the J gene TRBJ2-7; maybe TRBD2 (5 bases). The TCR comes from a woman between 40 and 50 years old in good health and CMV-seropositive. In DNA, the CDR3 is TGCGCCAGCAGCGGGGCCTACGAGCAGTACTTC. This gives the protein CASSGAYEQYF.